This record covers a single T cell receptor beta chain. The entry originates in a study of shared clonotypes between healthy human individuals. Caucasian adults living in Nashville, Tennessee, provided all samples. Profiling relied on immunoSEQ multiplex PCR, and the TCRdb table lists in-frame clones only, not all of them. Of approximately 500,000 clones in the sample, about 72% were seen once. Trimming stripped 2 bases from V and 5 bases from J, with 15 bases between. Per the germline V gene, CDR1 is KGHSH and CDR2 is LQKENI. The CDR3 is 15 residues long. Sequencing input: PBMCs. The chain links TRBV18 to TRBJ2-5, with D perhaps TRBD2 (5 bases). The clonotype was recovered from a woman between 40 and 55 years old in good health. Some clones in this sample may be carry-over from other donors' samples. The CDR3 loop reads CASSPSVRVEETQYF. In DNA form, the CDR3 reads TGTGCCAGCTCACCAAGTGTGAGGGTTGAGGAGACCCAGTACTTC.